The present T cell receptor beta chain was sequenced within a study of blood T cells in healthy people across ages. Study-wide background: For every two T cells, template switching captured about one barcoded beta molecule.

On this clonotype: The antigen remains undetermined.

A sample-barcoded 5' primer and a J-beta primer mix were used in a second PCR of about 6 to 12 cycles. Each cDNA molecule was tagged by a template-switch adaptor that had 12 random nucleotides. MiXCR was run by TCRdb on the 5' RACE reads, yielding one entry per CDR3 protein. The sample has roughly 680,000 distinct CDR3 sequences, under 25% seen once; the top ten hold 3.6%. There are 15 residues in the CDR3. CDR1 is LGHDT and CDR2 is YNNKEL in the germline V gene (reference sequence). Trimming removed 4 bases from V and 2 bases from J, with 13 bases in between. Points from the study as a whole: Estimated diversity across one million T cells was deemed an underestimate.

The TCR sequence derives from a man aged 65 to 85 in good health. The rearrangement links TRBV3-1 to TRBJ2-3; D is unclear. The specimen was blood. CDR3 DNA sequence: TGTGCCAGCAGCCTCCTCCTTGCCCACACAGATACGCAGTATTTT. Residues: CASSLLLAHTDTQYF.